The subject of this entry is one TCR beta chain. Antigen: not known. The entry originates in a study of cytomegalovirus exposure and HLA in healthy donors. Points from the study as a whole: Across donors, most TCRs were seen rarely, yet some public ones were widespread. In a later analysis, first-cohort TCR clusters were found to tend to co-occur in the 100 to 150 validation repertoires. According to the study, 160 or so TCR beta chains were cytomegalovirus-associated.

Among the 110 or so subjects of the validation cohort, separate from the approximately 660-subject first cohort, were the donors. Deletions cut 7 bases from V and 8 bases from J, with 14 bases between. This CDR3 region has 13 residues. Germline V gives CDR1 MNHEY, CDR2 SMNVEV (reference sequence). Sequencing was performed with immunoSEQ multiplex PCR; in TCRdb, only in-frame clones are kept and a portion is missing. The sample shows 100,000 or so clones, over 85% of them seen only once. The rearrangement uses TRBV27 and TRBJ1-4; possible D gene TRBD1, 6 bases. The source of this sequence is a woman younger than 30 in good health and CMV-seronegative. Sequencing used PBMCs. This CDR3 is CASTTTGTEKLFF. CDR3 coding DNA: TGTGCCAGCACCACAACAGGGACCGAAAAACTGTTTTTT.